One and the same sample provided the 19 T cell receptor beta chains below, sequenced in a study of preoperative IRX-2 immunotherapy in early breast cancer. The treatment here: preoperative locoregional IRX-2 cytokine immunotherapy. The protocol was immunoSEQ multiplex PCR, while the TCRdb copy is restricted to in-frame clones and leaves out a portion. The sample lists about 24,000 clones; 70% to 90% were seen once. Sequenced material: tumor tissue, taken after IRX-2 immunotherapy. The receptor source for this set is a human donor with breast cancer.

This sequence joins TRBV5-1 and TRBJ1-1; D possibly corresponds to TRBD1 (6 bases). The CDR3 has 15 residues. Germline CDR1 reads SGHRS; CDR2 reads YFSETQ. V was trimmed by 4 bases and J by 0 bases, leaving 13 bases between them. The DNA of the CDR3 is TGCGCCAGCAGCCCATCACAGGGAGTGAACACTGAAGCTTTCTTT. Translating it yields CASSPSQGVNTEAFF.

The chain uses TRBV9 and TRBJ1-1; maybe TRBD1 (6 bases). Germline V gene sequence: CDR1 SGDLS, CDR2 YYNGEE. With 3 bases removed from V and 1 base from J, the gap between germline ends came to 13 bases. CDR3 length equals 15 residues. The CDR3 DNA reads TGTGCCAGCAGCGCCCGAGGGGGGAGGAACACTGAAGCTTTCTTT. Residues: CASSARGGRNTEAFF.

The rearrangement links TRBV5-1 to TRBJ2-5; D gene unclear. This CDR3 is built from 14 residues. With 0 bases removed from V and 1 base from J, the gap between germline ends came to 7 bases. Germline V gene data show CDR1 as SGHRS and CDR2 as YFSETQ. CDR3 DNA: TGCGCCAGCAGCTTGGGGCAATCCCAAGAGACCCAGTACTTC. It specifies CASSLGQSQETQYF.

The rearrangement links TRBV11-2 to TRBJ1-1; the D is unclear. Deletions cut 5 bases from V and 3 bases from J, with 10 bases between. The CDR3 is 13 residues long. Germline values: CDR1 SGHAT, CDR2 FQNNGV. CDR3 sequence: CASSVQEDTEAFF. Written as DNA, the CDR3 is TGTGCCAGCAGCGTGCAGGAGGACACTGAAGCTTTCTTT.

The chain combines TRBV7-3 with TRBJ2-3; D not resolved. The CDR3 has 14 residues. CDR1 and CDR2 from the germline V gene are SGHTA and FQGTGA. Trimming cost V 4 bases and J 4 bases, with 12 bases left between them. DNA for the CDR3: TGTGCCAGCAGCTCTCACTCTGGGGCAGATACGCAGTATTTT. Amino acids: CASSSHSGADTQYF.

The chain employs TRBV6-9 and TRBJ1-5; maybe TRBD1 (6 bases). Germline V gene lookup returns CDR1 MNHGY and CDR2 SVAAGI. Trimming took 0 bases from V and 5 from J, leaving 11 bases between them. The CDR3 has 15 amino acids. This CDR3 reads CASSYSGQGYQPQHF. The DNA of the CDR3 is TGTGCCAGCAGTTATTCGGGTCAGGGGTATCAGCCCCAGCATTTT.

The CDR3 region is CASMQGQGREETQYF. Written as DNA, the CDR3 is TGTGCCAGCATGCAGGGACAGGGTCGGGAAGAGACCCAGTACTTC. This rearrangement joins TRBV11-3 to TRBJ2-5; TRBD1 aligns across 9 bases. CDR1 is SGHNT and CDR2 is YENEEA in the germline V gene. CDR3 length: 15 amino acids. V gave up 7 bases and J gave up 3 bases; unmatched junction bases: 9.

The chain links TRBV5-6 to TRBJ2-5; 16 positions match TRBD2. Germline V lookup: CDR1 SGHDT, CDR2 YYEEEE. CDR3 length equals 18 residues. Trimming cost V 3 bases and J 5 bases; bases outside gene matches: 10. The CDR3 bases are TGTGCCAGCAGCTGGGGACTAGCGGGGGGGCTACCAGTGGAGACCCAGTACTTC. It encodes CASSWGLAGGLPVETQYF.

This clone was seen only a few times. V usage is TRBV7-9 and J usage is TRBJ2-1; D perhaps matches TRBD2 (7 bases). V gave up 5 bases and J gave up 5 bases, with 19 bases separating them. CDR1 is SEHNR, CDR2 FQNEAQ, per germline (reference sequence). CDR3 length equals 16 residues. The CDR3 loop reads CASSPLRGGNHNEQFF. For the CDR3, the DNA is TGTGCCAGCAGCCCACTGAGGGGGGGGAACCACAATGAGCAGTTCTTC.

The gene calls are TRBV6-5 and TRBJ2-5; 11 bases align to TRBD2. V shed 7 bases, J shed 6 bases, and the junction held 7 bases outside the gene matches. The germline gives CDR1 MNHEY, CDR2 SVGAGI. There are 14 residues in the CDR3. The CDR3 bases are TGTGCCAGCATGGTAGCGGGGGGGCCAAAGACCCAGTACTTC. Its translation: CASMVAGGPKTQYF.

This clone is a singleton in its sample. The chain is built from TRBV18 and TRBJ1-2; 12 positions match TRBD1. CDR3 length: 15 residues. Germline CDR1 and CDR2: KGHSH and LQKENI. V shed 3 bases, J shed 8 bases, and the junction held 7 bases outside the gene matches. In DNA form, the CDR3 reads TGTGCCAGCTCACCCAGAACCGGGACAGGGGGCGGCTACACCTTC. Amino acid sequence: CASSPRTGTGGGYTF.

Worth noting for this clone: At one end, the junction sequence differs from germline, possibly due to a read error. CDR3 loop: CAGSVAPASGVYRTFQETQYF. CDR3 sequence (DNA): TGTGCCGGCAGCGTAGCTCCGGCTAGCGGGGTTTACCGAACATTCCAAGAGACCCAGTACTTC. The chain uses TRBV9 and TRBJ2-5; 9 nucleotides match TRBD2. The CDR3 totals 21 residues. CDR1 is SGDLS and CDR2 is YYNGEE in the germline V gene. Looking up the rest from reference TRBV9 and TRBJ2-5 gives the full variable domain: DSGVTQTPKHLITATGQRVTLRCSPRSGDLSVYWYQQSLDQGLQFLIQYYNGEERAKGNILERFSAQQFPDLHSELNLSSLELGDSALYFCAGSVAPASGVYRTFQETQYFGPGTRLLVL.

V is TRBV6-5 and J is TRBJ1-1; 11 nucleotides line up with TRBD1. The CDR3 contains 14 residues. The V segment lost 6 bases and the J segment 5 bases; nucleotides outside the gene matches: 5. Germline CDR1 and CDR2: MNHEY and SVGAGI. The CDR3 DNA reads TGTGCCAGCAGCGAGGGACAGGGGGGGACTGAAGCTTTCTTT. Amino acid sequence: CASSEGQGGTEAFF.

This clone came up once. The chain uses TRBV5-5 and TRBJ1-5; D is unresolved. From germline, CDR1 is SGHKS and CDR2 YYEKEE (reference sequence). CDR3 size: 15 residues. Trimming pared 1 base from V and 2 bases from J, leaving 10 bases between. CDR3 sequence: CASSLNWRGNQPQHF. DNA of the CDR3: TGTGCCAGCAGCTTGAACTGGAGAGGCAATCAGCCCCAGCATTTT.

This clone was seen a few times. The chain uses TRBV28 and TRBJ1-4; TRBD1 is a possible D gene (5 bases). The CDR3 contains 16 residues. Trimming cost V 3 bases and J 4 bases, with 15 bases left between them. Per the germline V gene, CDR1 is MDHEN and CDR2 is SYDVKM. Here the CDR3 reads CASSFASVQVNEKLFF. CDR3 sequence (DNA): TGTGCCAGCAGTTTTGCAAGCGTACAGGTTAATGAAAAACTGTTTTTT.

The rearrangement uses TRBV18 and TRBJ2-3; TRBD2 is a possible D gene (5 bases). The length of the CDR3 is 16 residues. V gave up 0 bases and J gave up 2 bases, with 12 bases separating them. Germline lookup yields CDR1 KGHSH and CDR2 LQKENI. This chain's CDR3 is CASSPPASIPTDTQYF. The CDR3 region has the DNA TGTGCCAGCTCACCACCGGCTAGCATCCCCACAGATACGCAGTATTTT.

This CDR3 reads CASRTGTYLTDTQYF. CDR3 nucleotides: TGTGCCAGCAGAACCGGGACATACCTCACAGATACGCAGTATTTT. The genes are TRBV28 and TRBJ2-3; TRBD1 might be the D (6 bases). The ends were cut back, 6 bases at V and 2 bases at J, with 15 bases in the middle. The CDR3 runs to 15 residues. Germline CDR1 MDHEN, CDR2 SYDVKM.

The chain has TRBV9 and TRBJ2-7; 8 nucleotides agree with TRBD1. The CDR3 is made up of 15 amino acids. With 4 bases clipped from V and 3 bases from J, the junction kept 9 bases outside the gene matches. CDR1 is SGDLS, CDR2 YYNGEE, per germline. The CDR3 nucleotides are TGTGCCAGCAGCCCACAGGACAGGGTTGACTACGAGCAGTACTTC. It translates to CASSPQDRVDYEQYF. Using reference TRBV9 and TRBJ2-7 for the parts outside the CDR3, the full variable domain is DSGVTQTPKHLITATGQRVTLRCSPRSGDLSVYWYQQSLDQGLQFLIQYYNGEERAKGNILERFSAQQFPDLHSELNLSSLELGDSALYFCASSPQDRVDYEQYFGPGTRLTVT.

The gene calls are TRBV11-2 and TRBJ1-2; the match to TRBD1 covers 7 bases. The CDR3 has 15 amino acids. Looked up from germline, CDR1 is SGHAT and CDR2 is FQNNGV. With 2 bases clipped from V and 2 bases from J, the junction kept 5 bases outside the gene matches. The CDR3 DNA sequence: TGTGCCAGCAGCTTATCGGGACAGACCAACTATGGCTACACCTTC. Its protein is CASSLSGQTNYGYTF.